This T cell receptor (beta chain) was sequenced for a study of blood T cell repertoires in COVID-19. Study background: Samples taken during acute and convalescent COVID-19 were collected in the United States, Italy and Spain.

Assay: immunoSEQ multiplex PCR; the TCRdb copy retains only in-frame clones and omits some. The table has roughly 65,000 clones, about nine tenths seen once. Sequenced input: peripheral blood. The receptor's source is a man aged 55 to 69 with acute or convalescent COVID-19.

This CDR3 is CASSAGQFYGYTF. DNA of the CDR3: TGTGCCAGCAGCGCCGGACAGTTCTATGGCTACACCTTC. The chain combines TRBV9 with TRBJ1-2, with D maybe TRBD1 (6 bases). Trimming took off 3 bases at V and 4 bases at J, with 10 bases between the two ends. Germline values: CDR1 SGDLS, CDR2 YYNGEE. This CDR3 region has 13 residues.